A single sample gave rise to the 26 T cell receptor beta chains below, sequenced in a study of blood T cell repertoires in COVID-19. Here immunoSEQ multiplex PCR was the method, and the copy in TCRdb shows in-frame clones only, minus some. The sample records some 83,000 clones, about 78% being singletons. The source material was peripheral blood. These receptors were collected from a woman of 80 years or more with acute or convalescent COVID-19.

V is TRBV5-1 and J is TRBJ1-6, with 9 positions matching TRBD1. Germline values: CDR1 SGHRS, CDR2 YFSETQ. The CDR3 has 17 amino acids. V shed 3 bases and J 5 bases; nucleotides not matched to a gene: 9. The CDR3 spells CASSSRTGAINNSPLHF. The CDR3 DNA sequence: TGCGCCAGCAGCTCCCGGACAGGGGCGATCAATAATTCACCCCTCCACTTT.

The chain uses TRBV2 and TRBJ2-2; 9 positions match TRBD2. J lost 3 bases, V lost 6 bases, and 2 bases had no gene match. This CDR3 comprises 14 residues. The germline gives CDR1 SNHLY, CDR2 FYNNEI. In nucleotides, the CDR3 is TGTGCCAGCAGGCGACTAGCGGACACCGGGGAGCTGTTTTTT. It yields the protein CASRRLADTGELFF.

The DNA of the CDR3 is TGTGCCAGCAGTTTAAGGGCGGGACGCTACACCTTC. The encoded protein is CASSLRAGRYTF. The V and J genes are TRBV12-3 or TRBV12-4 and TRBJ1-2; TRBD1 might be the D (5 bases). CDR3 length: 12 amino acids. Trimming removed 2 bases from V and 9 bases from J, with 10 bases in between.

The chain combines TRBV5-1 with TRBJ2-1, with 7 bases aligning to TRBD2. V trimming: 1 base; J trimming: 2 bases; junction bases outside the gene matches: 9. This CDR3 region has 17 residues. Germline loops: CDR1 SGHRS, CDR2 YFSETQ. Here the CDR3 reads CASSLKRGGGTYNEQFF. CDR3 in DNA: TGCGCCAGCAGCTTGAAGCGAGGCGGGGGAACCTACAATGAGCAGTTCTTC.

V and J are TRBV7-2 and TRBJ2-7; TRBD1 might be the D (6 bases). The ends were cut back, 5 bases at V and 3 bases at J, with 20 bases in the middle. CDR1 is SGHTA, CDR2 FQGNSA, per germline. The CDR3 totals 16 residues. DNA of the CDR3: TGTGCCAGCAGCCGCGCAGGGGCCGGGTGGGACTACGAGCAGTACTTC. Amino acids: CASSRAGAGWDYEQYF. The full variable domain, with the rest looked up from reference TRBV7-2 and TRBJ2-7, is GAGVSQSPSNKVTEKGKDVELRCDPISGHTALYWYRQSLGQGLEFLIYFQGNSAPDKSGLPSDRFSAERTGGSVSTLTIQRTQQEDSAVYLCASSRAGAGWDYEQYFGPGTRLTVT.

This clone was observed once. The rearrangement links TRBV10-3 to TRBJ2-1; 10 nucleotides agree with TRBD2. The ends lost 7 bases at V and 7 bases at J; junction bases unmatched: 4. Germline V gene lookup returns CDR1 ENHRY and CDR2 SYGVKD. The CDR3 has 13 residues. CDR3 in amino acids: CAITPTSGNEQFF. The CDR3 coding sequence is TGTGCCATCACCCCGACTAGCGGGAATGAGCAGTTCTTC.

This clone was found a few times. The chain is built from TRBV30 and TRBJ1-2, with TRBD1 as a possible D gene (5 bases). This CDR3 has 13 amino acids. Trimming removed 4 bases from V and 4 bases from J, with 13 bases in between. Germline loops: CDR1 GTSNPN, CDR2 SVGIG (reference sequence). This chain's CDR3 is CAWNKQGFYGYTF. The CDR3 DNA sequence: TGTGCCTGGAACAAGCAGGGCTTCTATGGCTACACCTTC.

The chain joins TRBV5-1 to TRBJ2-5, with a possible D match to TRBD2 (5 bases). Germline values: CDR1 SGHRS, CDR2 YFSETQ. Trimming left V 4 bases short and J 5 bases short, with 12 bases between. The CDR3 is made up of 13 amino acids. The CDR3: CASSPGIGETQYF. CDR3 sequence (DNA): TGCGCCAGCAGCCCGGGGATAGGTGAGACCCAGTACTTC.

The chain employs TRBV9 and TRBJ2-3; the match to TRBD2 covers 10 bases. From germline, CDR1 is SGDLS and CDR2 YYNGEE. The CDR3 spans 17 residues. V lost 4 bases and J lost 0; bases outside the gene matches: 8. The CDR3 nucleotides read TGTGCCAGCAGCAGAGCGGGGGGGCCACGTAGCACAGATACGCAGTATTTT. It is translated as CASSRAGGPRSTDTQYF.

This clone was observed many times. The same CDR3 arises from other DNA sequences in this sample as well. The chain couples TRBV7-9 to TRBJ1-1; D is undetermined. The CDR3 covers 13 residues. Per the germline V gene, CDR1 is SEHNR and CDR2 is FQNEAQ (reference sequence). The ends were cut back, 1 base at V and 0 bases at J, with 3 bases in the middle. The CDR3 DNA reads TGTGCCAGCAGCTTAGACATGAACACTGAAGCTTTCTTT. Amino acid sequence: CASSLDMNTEAFF.

The CDR3 reads CASRLDSDNEQFF. The CDR3 nucleotides are TGTGCCAGCAGGCTGGACTCTGACAATGAGCAGTTCTTC. The V call is TRBV12-3 or TRBV12-4, the J call TRBJ2-1, with D perhaps matching TRBD2 (5 bases). V was cut by 6 bases and J by 5 bases, with 11 bases left in between. The CDR3 extends over 13 amino acids.

J is TRBJ1-1 and V is TRBV18; TRBD1 aligns across 7 bases. The junction had 6 bases not matched to a gene; V was cut back by 1 base and J by 1 base. The CDR3 has 16 residues. Per germline, CDR1 KGHSH and CDR2 LQKENI. The CDR3 protein is CASSPLQGLENTEAFF. The CDR3 coding sequence is TGTGCCAGCTCACCACTACAGGGGTTAGAGAACACTGAAGCTTTCTTT.

The rearrangement links TRBV5-5 to TRBJ1-1; 8 nucleotides line up with TRBD1. Germline CDR1 SGHKS, CDR2 YYEKEE (reference sequence). Unmatched junction bases numbered 14, after V lost 4 bases and J lost 6 bases. CDR3 length: 16 residues. For the CDR3, the DNA is TGTGCCAGCAGCCCGCGGACAGGGCTTCTTTGGTCTGAAGCTTTCTTT. It codes for CASSPRTGLLWSEAFF.

This clone was detected once. The gene calls are TRBV7-2 and TRBJ2-7; D gene uncertain. V shed 3 bases and J shed 2 bases, with 8 bases lying between them. Germline assignment: CDR1 SGHTA and CDR2 FQGNSA. The CDR3 contains 13 residues. The CDR3 nucleotides are TGTGCCAGCAGCTTCCTGCGGACCTACGAGCAGTACTTC. Its protein is CASSFLRTYEQYF.

The chain couples TRBV28 to TRBJ1-1; D might be TRBD1 (6 bases). Between the trimmed V and J ends, which lost 5 bases and 4 bases, there was a span of 14 bases. CDR1 MDHEN and CDR2 SYDVKM come from the germline V gene. The CDR3 has 14 residues. As DNA, the CDR3 is TGTGCCAGCAGTCCCCTGGGGGGGGCCACTGAAGCTTTCTTT. This sequence encodes CASSPLGGATEAFF.

This chain joins TRBV15 and TRBJ1-5; 7 bases are a match to TRBD1. CDR3 size: 16 residues. In germline, CDR1 is LNHNV, CDR2 YYDKDF (reference sequence). The junction had 9 bases not matched to a gene; V was cut back by 1 base and J by 6 bases. The CDR3, as DNA: TGTGCCACCAGCAGAGGAGGGGGCGCCGAGGGTCAGCCCCAGCATTTT. It translates to CATSRGGGAEGQPQHF.

The J gene is TRBJ1-3, the V gene TRBV4-3, with a weak D call TRBD1 (6 bases). From germline, CDR1 is LGHNA and CDR2 YSLEER. Trimming took off 4 bases at V and 1 base at J, with 11 bases between the two ends. The CDR3 length is 15 residues. The CDR3, as DNA: TGCGCCAGCAGCCGGACGGGACAATCTGGAAACACCATATATTTT. It specifies CASSRTGQSGNTIYF.

CDR3 DNA: TGTGCCAGCAGTTACGGAAGAAGAGGCACTGAAGCTTTCTTT. Translating gives CASSYGRRGTEAFF. The V and J genes are TRBV6-5 and TRBJ1-1; D gene uncertain. CDR1 is MNHEY and CDR2 is SVGAGI in the germline V gene. The V end was cut by 2 bases, the J end by 4 bases, with 11 bases between. CDR3 length: 14 residues.

In regard to this clone: The junction departs from germline at one end; a sequencing error may be responsible. This chain links TRBV6-5 with TRBJ1-1, with D uncertain. Germline V gene sequence: CDR1 MNHEY, CDR2 SVGAGI. CDR3 length: 13 residues. The CDR3 protein is CASSLRWNSEAFF. The CDR3, as DNA: TGTGCCAGCAGTCTCAGGTGGAACTCTGAAGCTTTCTTT.

The rearrangement links TRBV19 to TRBJ1-2; no definite D call. The CDR3 contains 15 residues. Germline lookup yields CDR1 LNHDA and CDR2 SQIVND (reference sequence). Between the trimmed V and J ends, which lost 4 bases and 2 bases, there was a span of 14 bases. The CDR3 loop reads CASSKVLSANYGYTF. The CDR3 DNA reads as TGTGCCAGTAGTAAGGTTTTGAGCGCCAACTATGGCTACACCTTC.

The chain uses TRBV27 and TRBJ2-1; 9 bases are a match to TRBD1. Germline lookup yields CDR1 MNHEY and CDR2 SMNVEV (reference sequence). Unmatched junction bases numbered 7, after V lost 6 bases and J lost 7 bases. The CDR3 length is 14 residues. The CDR3 coding sequence is TGTGCCAGCAGCTCCGGGACAGGGTGGAATGAGCAGTTCTTC. Amino acids: CASSSGTGWNEQFF.

The V and J genes are TRBV21-1 and TRBJ1-2; TRBD1 was called by the table and not checked on the DNA. TRBV21-1 is labeled a pseudogene. The CDR3 has 19 amino acids. The CDR3 nucleotides are TGTGCCAGCAGCAAAAAAAACCCCCTAGTGGGGGCGGTATGGTATGGCTACACCTTC. As protein: CASSKKNPLVGAVWYGYTF.

This chain uses TRBV3-1 (or the pseudogene TRBV3-2) with TRBJ2-5; 8 bases align to TRBD2. V trimming: 4 bases; J trimming: 7 bases; junction bases outside the gene matches: 14. This CDR3 is built from 16 residues. From germline, CDR1 is LGHDT and CDR2 YNNKEL (reference sequence). The CDR3 coding sequence is TGTGCCAGCAGCCGGGGTAGCGGGGCGCGGAGGGTGACCCAGTACTTC. Protein: CASSRGSGARRVTQYF.

This rearrangement joins TRBV10-3 to TRBJ1-1; D possibly corresponds to TRBD1 (5 bases). CDR3 length equals 15 residues. Germline CDR1 is ENHRY and CDR2 is SYGVKD. With 3 bases removed from V and 0 bases from J, the gap between germline ends came to 11 bases. DNA for the CDR3: TGTGCCATCAGTGACAGGGCCAGGGTGAACACTGAAGCTTTCTTT. Amino acid sequence: CAISDRARVNTEAFF.

This chain uses TRBV4-1 with TRBJ1-1; a weak D match, TRBD1 (6 bases). The CDR3 covers 14 residues. V was trimmed by 3 bases and J by 0 bases, leaving 8 bases between them. The germline CDR1 and CDR2 sequences are MGHRA and YSYEKL. This chain's CDR3 is CASSHRTVNTEAFF. The CDR3 DNA is TGCGCCAGCAGCCACCGGACAGTGAACACTGAAGCTTTCTTT.

The chain carries TRBV2 and TRBJ1-2; D unresolved. This CDR3 is built from 12 residues. V shed 9 bases and J shed 4 bases, with 12 bases lying between them. CDR1 and CDR2 from the germline V gene are SNHLY and FYNNEI. The CDR3 loop reads CARLTEGYGYTF. The CDR3 DNA sequence: TGTGCCAGGTTGACTGAGGGCTATGGCTACACCTTC. The full variable domain, in which reference TRBV2 and TRBJ1-2 provide the parts outside the CDR3, is EPEVTQTPSHQVTQMGQEVILRCVPISNHLYFYWYRQILGQKVEFLVSFYNNEISEKSEIFDDQFSVERPDGSNFTLKIRSTKLEDSAMYFCARLTEGYGYTFGSGTRLTVV.